This T cell receptor (beta chain) was sequenced in a study of T cell changes during pregnancy in multiple sclerosis. Here immunoSEQ multiplex PCR was the method, and the copy in TCRdb shows in-frame clones only, minus some. Found here are roughly 48,000 clones, around 90% of them singletons; the top ten hold less than 1.5%. This clone was counted a few times. Unmatched junction bases numbered 0, after V lost 1 base and J lost 4 bases. Looked up from germline, CDR1 is LNHNV and CDR2 is YYDKDF (reference sequence). The CDR3 runs 14 residues. The source is a female donor with multiple sclerosis, enrolled in a pregnancy study. Sequences were derived from CD4+ T cells from peripheral blood mononuclear cells, sampled in the second trimester of pregnancy. V usage is TRBV15 and J usage is TRBJ1-1; TRBD1 matches at 10 bases. The CDR3 coding sequence is TGTGCCACCAGCAGAGGGACAGGGGGCACTGAAGCTTTCTTT. Translating it yields CATSRGTGGTEAFF.